A single TCR beta chain is shown here with its context. Antigen: not known. TCRdb keeps only in-frame clones here, not all; method: immunoSEQ multiplex PCR. The sample has about 2 million clones; about 95% are singletons. There are 17 residues in the CDR3. V lost 3 bases to trimming and J lost 3 bases, with 19 bases between them. The germline V gene encodes CDR1 LGHNA and CDR2 YSLEER. The data are from a study of shared clonotypes between healthy human individuals. Study-level information: The study drew on a couple of women and three men aged 18 to 49 as donors. Study outcomes and limitations: Between a handful of donors, naive CD4 clonotypes were shared at a level of around 4.8%. Researchers sampled only blood; tissue repertoires likely differ. Donors were few, which limited the genetic and exposure-history diversity represented.

Naive CD8 populations comprised CD45RO-negative cells positively selected for CCR7, excluding terminally differentiated effector memory CD45RA+ cells. The chain joins TRBV4-3 to TRBJ2-3, with a tentative D call TRBD2 (6 bases). The clonotype comes from a man younger than 30 in good health. The material sequenced was naive CD8+ T cells sorted from blood. CDR3 coding DNA: TGCGCCAGCAGCCACAGACCATTACAAGGAGGGACAGATACGCAGTATTTT. It codes for CASSHRPLQGGTDTQYF.